The 8 T cell receptor beta chains given below trace back to one sample, sequenced in a study of blood T cell repertoires in COVID-19. TCRdb's table, derived via immunoSEQ multiplex PCR, lists solely in-frame clones and lacks some. Among 150,000 to 200,000 clones listed, 86% were seen once. The source material was PBMCs or T cells enriched from blood (not recorded which). The receptors come from a woman aged 25 to 39 who had recovered from COVID-19.

The chain joins TRBV2 to TRBJ1-1, with 7 bases identical to TRBD1. Germline CDR1 reads SNHLY; CDR2 reads FYNNEI. V lost 4 bases and J lost 3; bases outside the gene matches: 8. CDR3 length: 15 amino acids. This CDR3 is CASSGAGGRYTEAFF. The CDR3 DNA follows: TGTGCCAGCAGTGGGGCAGGGGGGCGATACACTGAAGCTTTCTTT.

This clone was recorded once. Different DNA sequences within this sample yield the same CDR3. The chain uses TRBV5-6 and TRBJ2-1, with D perhaps TRBD2 (5 bases). Germline values: CDR1 SGHDT, CDR2 YYEEEE. This CDR3 has 15 residues. V was pared by 1 base and J by 0 bases, with 8 bases between. CDR3 bases: TGTGCCAGCAGCTTGCGCGGGTTCTCCTACAATGAGCAGTTCTTC. The encoded protein is CASSLRGFSYNEQFF.

This clone showed up just once. This chain joins TRBV5-6 and TRBJ2-7; a possible D gene is TRBD2 (5 bases). Germline V gives CDR1 SGHDT, CDR2 YYEEEE. Trimming removed 4 bases at V and 4 bases at J, with 27 bases between. The CDR3 covers 18 residues. The CDR3 is CASSREGAFWTMEYEQYF. The CDR3 DNA is TGTGCCAGCAGCCGGGAAGGCGCTTTTTGGACGATGGAGTACGAGCAGTACTTC.

This clone was observed many times. The V gene is TRBV4-1, the J gene TRBJ2-7, with a possible D match to TRBD2 (5 bases). Germline assignment: CDR1 MGHRA and CDR2 YSYEKL. There are 16 residues in the CDR3. V was clipped by 0 bases and J by 3 bases, with 15 bases between them. CDR3 bases: TGCGCCAGCAGCCAAGAGTGGCTAGCCGGAAACTACGAGCAGTACTTC. As protein: CASSQEWLAGNYEQYF.

This clone was picked up one time. DNA for the CDR3: TGTGCCAGCAGCCCCTTGAACACCGGGGAGCTGTTTTTT. This sequence encodes CASSPLNTGELFF. The rearrangement uses TRBV6-5 and TRBJ2-2; D is ambiguous. The CDR3 totals 13 residues. The germline gives CDR1 MNHEY, CDR2 SVGAGI. Trimming removed 6 bases from V and 1 base from J, with 6 bases in between.

This clone was observed a few times. This rearrangement joins TRBV2 to TRBJ2-7; D call uncertain. Germline V gene sequence: CDR1 SNHLY, CDR2 FYNNEI. Trimming left V 7 bases short and J 4 bases short, with 14 bases between. The CDR3 totals 13 residues. The CDR3, as DNA: TGTGCCAGCATGCCCGGAGCTTCTTACGAGCAGTACTTC. It is translated as CASMPGASYEQYF.

The rearrangement joins TRBV7-8 to TRBJ1-5; D is ambiguous. The CDR3 consists of 15 residues. Trimming took off 0 bases at V and 5 bases at J, with 11 bases between the two ends. The V gene's germline CDR1 is SGHVS and CDR2 FQNEAQ. Here the CDR3 DNA reads TGTGCCAGCAGCTTAGCGCGAGGTTTCTATCAGCCCCAGCATTTT. Its protein is CASSLARGFYQPQHF.

The chain employs TRBV28 and TRBJ1-3; TRBD1 is a possible D gene (5 bases). The CDR3 runs to 21 residues. Germline V gene lookup returns CDR1 MDHEN and CDR2 SYDVKM. Deletions cut 1 base from V and 0 bases from J, with 25 bases between. DNA for the CDR3: TGTGCCAGCAGTTTATTTTTACCCGGTCGAGTGGGGCTGAACTCTGGAAACACCATATATTTT. Amino acid sequence: CASSLFLPGRVGLNSGNTIYF.